Below are 10 T cell receptor beta chains sequenced from a single sample in a study of Ad26.COV2.S vaccination and SARS-CoV-2 variants. Described treatment: approximately 18 received Ad26.COV2.S at low or high dose, single or two shots; 5 received placebo; per-sample allocation not given. The study sampled participants on day 63 after the first vaccine or placebo injection. This table comes from immunoSEQ multiplex PCR, and its TCRdb copy is limited to in-frame clones, with some not included. Here the sample spans 300,000 to 400,000 clones, around 84% being singletons. This sample comprised peripheral blood, obtained in a trial of Ad26.COV2.S vaccine versus placebo. These receptors all come from a person aged 18-65 years who received the Ad26.COV2.S COVID-19 vaccine or a placebo.

The V gene is TRBV15, the J gene TRBJ2-5; the D gene is possibly TRBD1 (5 bases). The CDR3 spans 15 residues. V was cut by 0 bases and J by 0 bases, with 8 bases left in between. From germline, CDR1 is LNHNV and CDR2 YYDKDF (reference sequence). CDR3 nucleotide sequence: TGTGCCACCAGCAGAGAAGGGGTAAACCAAGAGACCCAGTACTTC. This gives the protein CATSREGVNQETQYF.

The V gene is TRBV7-9, the J gene TRBJ1-1; 9 bases agree with TRBD1. The V segment lost 5 bases and the J segment 1 base; nucleotides outside the gene matches: 11. Germline loops: CDR1 SEHNR, CDR2 FQNEAQ (reference sequence). The CDR3 loop spans 17 amino acids. CDR3: CASSRKGQGVRNTEAFF. DNA for the CDR3: TGTGCCAGCAGCCGAAAGGGACAGGGAGTGCGGAACACTGAAGCTTTCTTT.

This clone was seen only once. V is TRBV27 and J is TRBJ1-2; TRBD1 might be the D (5 bases). V was trimmed by 3 bases and J by 0 bases, leaving 11 bases between them. Germline values: CDR1 MNHEY, CDR2 SMNVEV (reference sequence). The CDR3 extends over 15 amino acids. CDR3 region: CASSLGPQANYGYTF. Written as DNA, the CDR3 is TGTGCCAGCAGTTTGGGGCCCCAAGCTAACTATGGCTACACCTTC.

The rearrangement uses TRBV2 and TRBJ2-3; 11 nucleotides line up with TRBD2. V was pared by 4 bases and J by 2 bases, with 5 bases of the junction left unmatched. The germline V gene encodes CDR1 SNHLY and CDR2 FYNNEI. The CDR3 extends over 16 amino acids. As DNA, the CDR3 is TGTGCCAGCAGTGCATATAGCGGGGGGGTCACAGATACGCAGTATTTT. This gives the protein CASSAYSGGVTDTQYF.

This rearrangement joins TRBV28 to TRBJ2-7; 8 bases are a match to TRBD2. Per the germline V gene, CDR1 is MDHEN and CDR2 is SYDVKM. This CDR3 is built from 16 residues. V shed 3 bases and J 1 base; nucleotides not matched to a gene: 8. CDR3 sequence reads: CASSFQSGGLSYEQYF. CDR3 nucleotides: TGTGCCAGCAGTTTTCAAAGCGGGGGACTTTCCTACGAGCAGTACTTC.

J is TRBJ1-4 and V is TRBV19; 8 bases map to TRBD1. This CDR3 comprises 14 residues. Germline trimming cut 3 bases from V and 6 bases from J; bases unmatched to any gene: 3. CDR1 is LNHDA and CDR2 is SQIVND in the germline V gene (reference sequence). CDR3: CASSIRGLHEKLFF. The CDR3 nucleotides are TGTGCCAGTAGTATCAGGGGGCTGCATGAAAAACTGTTTTTT.

The V gene is TRBV2, the J gene TRBJ2-3; D perhaps matches TRBD1 (6 bases). CDR1 SNHLY and CDR2 FYNNEI come from the germline V gene. V was clipped by 5 bases and J by 2 bases, with 11 bases between them. The CDR3 length is 14 residues. CDR3 sequence reads: CASSSDRNTDTQYF. The CDR3 nucleotides are TGTGCCAGCAGTTCAGACAGGAACACAGATACGCAGTATTTT.

V is TRBV19 and J is TRBJ1-2; D not resolved. Trimming pared 5 bases from V and 3 bases from J, leaving 16 bases between. CDR3 length: 15 amino acids. Per germline, CDR1 LNHDA and CDR2 SQIVND (reference sequence). Written as DNA, the CDR3 is TGTGCCAGTAGTTTTCGAGGAGACTCTTACTATGGCTACACCTTC. It codes for CASSFRGDSYYGYTF.

CDR3 in DNA: TGCAGTGCTAGTCGAGCCCTCGCGAACACCGGGGAGCTGTTTTTT. It codes for CSASRALANTGELFF. The V call is TRBV20-1, the J call TRBJ2-2, with D unresolved. CDR1 is DFQATT, CDR2 SNEGSKA, per germline (reference sequence). This CDR3 spans 15 amino acids. V lost 3 bases to trimming and J lost 0 bases, with 11 bases between them.

V and J are TRBV29-1 and TRBJ2-1; possibly TRBD2 for D (5 bases). In germline, CDR1 is SQVTM, CDR2 ANQGSEA. The CDR3 is 14 amino acids. Trimming pared 5 bases from V and 2 bases from J, leaving 13 bases between. The CDR3 here is CSVKRSGAYNEQFF. Written as DNA, the CDR3 is TGCAGCGTTAAGCGGTCAGGAGCCTACAATGAGCAGTTCTTC.